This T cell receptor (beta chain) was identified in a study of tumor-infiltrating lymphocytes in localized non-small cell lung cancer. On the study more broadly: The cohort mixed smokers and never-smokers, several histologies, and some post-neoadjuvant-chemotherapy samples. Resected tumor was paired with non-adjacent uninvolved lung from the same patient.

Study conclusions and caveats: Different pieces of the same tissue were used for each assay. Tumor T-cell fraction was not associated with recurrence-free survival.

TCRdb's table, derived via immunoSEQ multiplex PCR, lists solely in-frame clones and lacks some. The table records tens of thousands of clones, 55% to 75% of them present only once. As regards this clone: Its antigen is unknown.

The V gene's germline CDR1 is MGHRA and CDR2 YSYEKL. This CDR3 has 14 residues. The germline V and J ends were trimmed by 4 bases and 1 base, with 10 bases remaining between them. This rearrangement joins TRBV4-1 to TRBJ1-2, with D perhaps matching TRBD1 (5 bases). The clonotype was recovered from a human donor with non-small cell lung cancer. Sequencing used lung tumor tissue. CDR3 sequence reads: CASSRDRGNYGYTF. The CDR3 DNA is TGCGCCAGCAGCCGGGACCGCGGTAACTATGGCTACACCTTC.